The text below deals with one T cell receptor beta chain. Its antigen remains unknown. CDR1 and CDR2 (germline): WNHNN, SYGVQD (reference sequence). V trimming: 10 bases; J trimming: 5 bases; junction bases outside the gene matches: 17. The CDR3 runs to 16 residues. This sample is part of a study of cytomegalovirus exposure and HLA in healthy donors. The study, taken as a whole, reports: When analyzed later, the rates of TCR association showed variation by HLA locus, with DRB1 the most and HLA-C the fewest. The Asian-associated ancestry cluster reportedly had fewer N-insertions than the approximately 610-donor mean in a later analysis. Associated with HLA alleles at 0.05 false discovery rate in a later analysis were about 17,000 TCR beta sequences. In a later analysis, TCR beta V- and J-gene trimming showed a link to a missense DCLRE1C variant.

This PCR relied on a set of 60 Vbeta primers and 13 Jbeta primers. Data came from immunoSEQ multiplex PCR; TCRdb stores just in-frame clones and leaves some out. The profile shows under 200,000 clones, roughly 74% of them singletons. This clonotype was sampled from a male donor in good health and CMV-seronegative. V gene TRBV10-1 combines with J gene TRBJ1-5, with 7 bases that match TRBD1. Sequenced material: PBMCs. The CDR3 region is CATHKRDRGTHQPQHF. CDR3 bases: TGCGCCACTCATAAGAGGGACAGAGGGACCCATCAGCCCCAGCATTTT.